This T cell receptor beta chain was profiled in a study of T cell changes during pregnancy in multiple sclerosis. The CDR3 has 15 amino acids. V was pared by 0 bases and J by 8 bases, with 13 bases between. Per the germline V gene, CDR1 is SGHTA and CDR2 is FQGTGA. Sequencing was performed with immunoSEQ multiplex PCR; in TCRdb, only in-frame clones are kept and a portion is missing. The data hold under 100,000 clones, with roughly 90% observed a single time. Sequenced here: peripheral blood, sampled in the first trimester of pregnancy. The chain uses TRBV7-3 and TRBJ2-2, with a possible D match to TRBD1 (6 bases). This clonotype was sampled from a female donor in good health, enrolled as a control in a pregnancy study. CDR3: CASSLTNSGAGELFF. DNA of the CDR3: TGTGCCAGCAGCTTAACTAACTCAGGGGCTGGGGAGCTGTTTTTT.